Following are 17 T cell receptor beta chains from one sample sequenced in a study of CD8 T cells in ankylosing spondylitis. In TCRdb, the 5' RACE reads were re-called with MiXCR into one record per CDR3 protein. The data hold around 330,000 distinct CDR3 sequences, with 11% observed a single time. Sequenced: blood, either unsorted or a sorted T cell fraction (not recorded which). The origin of the receptors is a female donor with ankylosing spondylitis or in good health (not recorded which).

This clonotype was seen many times. V is TRBV5-1 and J is TRBJ1-1; D remains ambiguous. The CDR3 covers 13 residues. Trimming left V 4 bases short and J 11 bases short, with 18 bases between. The germline CDR1 and CDR2 sequences are SGHRS and YFSETQ. CDR3 region: CASSEDATMSAFF. The CDR3 DNA reads TGCGCCAGCAGCGAGGATGCAACAATGTCGGCTTTCTTT.

There are a few counts of this clonotype. V is TRBV20-1 and J is TRBJ2-2; TRBD2 matches 13 bases. This CDR3 contains 16 residues. With V trimmed by 4 bases and J by 5 bases, 7 bases remained unmatched. In germline, CDR1 is DFQATT, CDR2 SNEGSKA (reference sequence). CDR3 protein: CSANPLAGGSTGELFF. CDR3 DNA sequence: TGCAGTGCTAACCCACTAGCGGGGGGGTCGACCGGGGAGCTGTTTTTT.

This clonotype was counted many times. The rearrangement uses TRBV10-3 and TRBJ1-2; weak D call: TRBD1 (5 bases). The CDR3 extends over 13 amino acids. Germline V gene lookup returns CDR1 ENHRY and CDR2 SYGVKD. Trimming removed 8 bases at V and 8 bases at J, with 18 bases between. The chain's CDR3 is CAIAGEVLGGYTF. CDR3 nucleotide sequence: TGTGCCATCGCGGGGGAGGTCCTTGGCGGCTACACCTTC.

This clonotype occurred many times. The chain uses TRBV4-2 and TRBJ2-2; no firm D call. The V and J ends lost 2 bases and 4 bases respectively, with 11 bases between them. CDR3 length equals 15 residues. CDR1 is LGHNA, CDR2 YNFKEQ, per germline. The CDR3 sequence is CASSQSDTLTGELFF. CDR3 coding DNA: TGTGCCAGCAGCCAATCAGACACCCTCACCGGGGAGCTGTTTTTT.

On this clonotype itself: The junction departs from the called germline gene at one end, perhaps through a read error. The CDR3 sequence is CAISLGSYEQYF. The CDR3 DNA sequence: TGTGCCATCAGTTTAGGGTCCTACGAGCAGTACTTC. The rearrangement links TRBV12-3 or TRBV12-4 to TRBJ2-7; no clear D. This CDR3 region has 12 residues.

This clonotype was counted between two and nine times. CDR3 nucleotide sequence: TGTGCCAGCAGTGTAATCGGGACAGGAATTTACGAGCAGTACTTC. Protein sequence: CASSVIGTGIYEQYF. The gene calls are TRBV28 and TRBJ2-7; 8 bases agree with TRBD1. The CDR3 has 15 amino acids. The V and J ends lost 5 bases and 4 bases, in that order; junction bases with no gene match: 10. CDR1 is MDHEN and CDR2 is SYDVKM in the germline V gene.

In this sample, this clonotype turned up a few times. The junction differs from germline at one of its ends, possibly a read error. The rearrangement uses TRBV20-1 and TRBJ2-6; D is ambiguous. This CDR3 is built from 14 residues. Germline CDR1 reads DFQATT; CDR2 reads SNEGSKA (reference sequence). DNA of the CDR3: TGCAGTGCTAGAGTCGGTACTGGGACCAACGTCCTGACTTTC. Translated: CSARVGTGTNVLTF.

This clonotype was observed many times. J is TRBJ1-5 and V is TRBV29-1, with D perhaps matching TRBD1 (5 bases). V was cut by 5 bases and J by 2 bases, with 13 bases left in between. The CDR3 has 14 residues. Germline CDR1 reads SQVTM; CDR2 reads ANQGSEA. The CDR3 spells CSVQGAGGNQPQHF. The CDR3 coding sequence is TGCAGCGTTCAAGGGGCCGGGGGCAATCAGCCCCAGCATTTT.

To note about this clonotype: An end of the junction differs from the germline gene, which may be a read error. The CDR3 DNA reads TGTGCCAGCAGTCTAACTCCCTATGGCTACCCCTTC. It translates to CASSLTPYGYPF. This sequence joins TRBV12-3 or TRBV12-4 and TRBJ1-2; D ambiguous. The CDR3 is 12 amino acids.

In its sample, this clonotype was seen many times. J is TRBJ2-2 and V is TRBV27; TRBD1 matches at 8 bases. Trimming removed 8 bases from V and 1 base from J; junction bases left unmatched: 12. Germline V CDR1 and CDR2: MNHEY, SMNVEV (reference sequence). The CDR3 spans 17 residues. This CDR3 is CASRLLTGTGNTGELFF. The CDR3 DNA follows: TGTGCCAGCCGGCTACTGACCGGGACAGGGAACACCGGGGAGCTGTTTTTT.

This clonotype was observed at least ten times. This chain connects TRBV5-1 to TRBJ1-1, with a tentative D call TRBD1 (5 bases). The germline V and J ends were trimmed by 3 bases and 7 bases, with 7 bases remaining between them. Germline CDR1 SGHRS, CDR2 YFSETQ. This CDR3 is built from 11 residues. CDR3: CASSSTVEAFF. CDR3 DNA sequence: TGCGCCAGCAGCTCGACAGTTGAAGCTTTCTTT.

This clonotype has only a few counts. The V gene is TRBV19, the J gene TRBJ2-7; 9 bases are shared with TRBD2. Germline lookup yields CDR1 LNHDA and CDR2 SQIVND (reference sequence). J was trimmed by 3 bases and V by 3 bases; bases with no gene match: 3. The CDR3 is 14 amino acids. The CDR3 is CASSISSGDYEQYF. The CDR3 DNA is TGTGCCAGTAGTATTTCTAGCGGGGACTACGAGCAGTACTTC.

The CDR3 coding sequence is TGTGCCAGCAGCCAGGCCGGGACAGGGTTCCACGAGCAGTACTTC. This codes for CASSQAGTGFHEQYF. The chain carries TRBV3-1 and TRBJ2-7, with 9 bases aligning to TRBD1. The CDR3 consists of 15 residues. With 3 bases clipped from V and 5 bases from J, the junction kept 8 bases outside the gene matches. From germline, CDR1 is LGHDT and CDR2 YNNKEL (reference sequence).

The table lists this clonotype with a count of one. The V call is TRBV21-1, the J call TRBJ2-5; TRBD2 is the table's D call and was not checked against the DNA. TRBV21-1 is annotated as a pseudogene. This CDR3 contains 17 residues. Written as DNA, the CDR3 is TGTGCCAGCAGCTTTAAGGTTCTAGCGGGAGGGTGGGAGACCCAGTACTTC. It codes for CASSFKVLAGGWETQYF.

The rearrangement joins TRBV5-1 to TRBJ2-6; 9 nucleotides agree with TRBD1. This CDR3 spans 19 amino acids. The germline V gene encodes CDR1 SGHRS and CDR2 YFSETQ. With 4 bases clipped from V and 2 bases from J, the junction kept 13 bases outside the gene matches. CDR3 sequence (DNA): TGCGCCAGCAGCCCAATTACAGGGGGCGCGTTGGCTGGGGCCAACGTCCTGACTTTC. This translates into CASSPITGGALAGANVLTF.

The chain joins TRBV14 to TRBJ1-3; D ambiguous. Germline V CDR1 and CDR2: SGHDN, FVKESK. The germline V and J ends were trimmed by 4 bases and 1 base, with 8 bases remaining between them. This CDR3 region has 14 residues. CDR3 sequence (DNA): TGTGCCAGCAGCCTCAGCAATTCTGGAAACACCATATATTTT. Protein product: CASSLSNSGNTIYF. Variable domain in full (rest from reference TRBV14 and TRBJ1-3): EAGVTQFPSHSVIEKGQTVTLRCDPISGHDNLYWYRRVMGKEIKFLLHFVKESKQDESGMPNNRFLAERTGGTYSTLKVQPAELEDSGVYFCASSLSNSGNTIYFGEGSWLTVV.

Of note for this clonotype: The junction departs from germline at one end; a sequencing error may be responsible. The chain has TRBV27 and TRBJ2-2; D unresolved. Germline CDR1 MNHEY, CDR2 SMNVEV (reference sequence). This CDR3 region has 15 residues. The CDR3 nucleotides read TGTGCCAGCACTTTAACCCGAGCGAACACCGGGGAGCTGTTTTTT. Its translation: CASTLTRANTGELFF.